This TCR beta chain stems from a study of T cell responses to AZD1222 COVID-19 vaccine. Notes on the study in general: Repertoires were obtained solely post-peak T cell response.

Notes on this clone: Its matching antigen is unknown.

The germline V gene has CDR1 SQVTM and CDR2 ANQGSEA. The CDR3 has 13 amino acids. Trimming took off 4 bases at V and 1 base at J, with 7 bases between the two ends. Using immunoSEQ multiplex PCR, the repertoire was profiled, and TCRdb retains in-frame clones only, with some absent. In the table there are tens of thousands of clones, roughly nine tenths of which are singletons. Here the sequenced sample was peripheral blood, taken 28 days after the second AZD1222 dose. The TCR comes from an adult who received the AZD1222 COVID-19 vaccine. The rearrangement uses TRBV29-1 and TRBJ2-2; D remains ambiguous. CDR3 nucleotide sequence: TGCAGCGTTGGCCCTAAGAACACCGGGGAGCTGTTTTTT. This gives the protein CSVGPKNTGELFF.